Presented here are 25 T cell receptor beta chains from one specimen sequenced in a study of cytomegalovirus exposure and HLA in healthy donors. The PCR used 60 Vbeta and 13 Jbeta primers. Libraries were prepared by immunoSEQ multiplex PCR; TCRdb keeps only in-frame clonotypes and omits some of them. The sample carries roughly 130,000 clones, 70% to 75% recorded once. Material for sequencing was PBMCs. The receptors originated from a woman in her 40s in good health and CMV-seronegative.

The chain couples TRBV7-9 to TRBJ2-1; 8 bases are shared with TRBD2. The CDR3 sequence is 12 residues long. From germline, CDR1 is SEHNR and CDR2 FQNEAQ (reference sequence). J was trimmed by 8 bases and V by 4 bases; bases with no gene match: 1. The chain's CDR3 is CASSSTSDEQFF. In DNA, the CDR3 is TGTGCCAGCAGCTCGACTAGCGATGAGCAGTTCTTC.

This clone showed up just a few times. The chain recombines TRBV5-1 with TRBJ2-3; 7 nucleotides align to TRBD1. The V and J ends lost 9 bases and 0 bases, in that order; junction bases with no gene match: 7. This CDR3 spans 14 amino acids. Per the germline V gene, CDR1 is SGHRS and CDR2 is YFSETQ. The CDR3 loop is CATRDSSSTDTQYF. Here the CDR3 DNA reads TGCGCCACCCGGGACAGCTCTAGCACAGATACGCAGTATTTT. Complete variable domain (other parts from reference TRBV5-1 and TRBJ2-3): KAGVTQTPRYLIKTRGQQVTLSCSPISGHRSVSWYQQTPGQGLQFLFEYFSETQRNKGNFPGRFSGRQFSNSRSEMNVSTLELGDSALYLCATRDSSSTDTQYFGPGTRLTVL.

The table lists this clone with a few counts. This chain connects TRBV2 to TRBJ2-5; TRBD1 aligns across 9 bases. The CDR3 runs 15 residues. Looked up from germline, CDR1 is SNHLY and CDR2 is FYNNEI. The trim removed 7 bases at V and 5 bases at J, leaving 11 bases unmatched. CDR3 nucleotide sequence: TGTGCCAGCACCCCGAATACAGGGGGCCGGGAGACCCAGTACTTC. This gives the protein CASTPNTGGRETQYF.

This clone was detected only a few times. The chain links TRBV5-6 to TRBJ1-2; D is perhaps TRBD1 (5 bases). Trimming shortened V by 9 bases and J by 8 bases, and 23 bases separated the two germline ends. The CDR3 is made up of 14 amino acids. Germline CDR1 reads SGHDT; CDR2 reads YYEEEE. CDR3 in amino acids: CATGNQLRPWGYTF. The CDR3 DNA follows: TGTGCCACAGGGAACCAACTTCGCCCTTGGGGCTACACCTTC.

The chain uses TRBV4-1 and TRBJ2-5, with 13 bases that match TRBD2. V dropped 1 base and J dropped 4; count of bases not matched to a gene: 6. CDR1 is MGHRA and CDR2 is YSYEKL in the germline V gene. The CDR3 totals 17 residues. The chain's CDR3 is CASSQAGRTSGGETQYF. CDR3 sequence (DNA): TGCGCCAGCAGCCAAGCCGGGAGGACTAGCGGGGGAGAGACCCAGTACTTC.

This sequence joins TRBV5-4 and TRBJ1-2, with 7 bases lining up with TRBD1. The CDR3 runs 13 residues. The germline V gene encodes CDR1 SGHNT and CDR2 YYREEE (reference sequence). Trimming at V came to 4 bases and at J to 6 bases, leaving 6 bases not matched to a gene. CDR3 DNA sequence: TGTGCCAGCAGCCTTTGGGACAGCAATGGCTACACCTTC. This encodes CASSLWDSNGYTF.

V is TRBV7-9 and J is TRBJ1-6; TRBD1 aligns across 10 bases. Germline assignment: CDR1 SEHNR and CDR2 FQNEAQ (reference sequence). V lost 4 bases to trimming and J lost 10 bases; unmatched junction nucleotides: 4. The CDR3 sequence is 14 residues long. The DNA of the CDR3 is TGTGCCAGCAGCTGGGGACAGGGGAGATCACCCCTCCACTTT. Translation gives CASSWGQGRSPLHF. Full variable domain (missing parts from reference TRBV7-9 and TRBJ1-6): DTGVSQNPRHKITKRGQNVTFRCDPISEHNRLYWYRQTLGQGPEFLTYFQNEAQLEKSRLLSDRFSAERPKGSFSTLEIQRTEQGDSAMYLCASSWGQGRSPLHFGNGTRLTVT.

The gene calls are TRBV7-3 and TRBJ1-1; tentatively, D is TRBD1 (6 bases). Trimming left V 5 bases short and J 0 bases short, with 10 bases between. Germline assignment: CDR1 SGHTA and CDR2 FQGTGA. CDR3 length: 14 residues. The CDR3 nucleotides are TGTGCCAGCAGCCCCGGGACAATGAACACTGAAGCTTTCTTT. As protein: CASSPGTMNTEAFF.

This clone was seen a handful of times. The gene calls are TRBV5-6 and TRBJ1-1, with D possibly matching TRBD1 (5 bases). The CDR3 is 14 residues long. V was cut by 2 bases and J by 0 bases, with 8 bases left in between. Germline assignment: CDR1 SGHDT and CDR2 YYEEEE. The CDR3 nucleotides read TGTGCCAGCAGCTTCCAGGGAATGAACACTGAAGCTTTCTTT. This gives the protein CASSFQGMNTEAFF.

The chain joins TRBV5-1 to TRBJ2-1; D remains ambiguous. Germline V gives CDR1 SGHRS, CDR2 YFSETQ. The CDR3 runs to 11 residues. V lost 5 bases to trimming and J lost 7 bases, with 7 bases between them. The CDR3 is CASRLENEQFF. DNA for the CDR3: TGCGCCAGCAGACTTGAAAATGAGCAGTTCTTC.

This chain joins TRBV7-3 and TRBJ1-1; TRBD1 matches at 8 bases. Germline trimming cut 8 bases from V and 2 bases from J; bases unmatched to any gene: 4. CDR3 length: 13 amino acids. CDR1 is SGHTA and CDR2 is FQGTGA in the germline V gene. The CDR3 loop is CASSDRGNTEAFF. The CDR3 DNA is TGTGCCAGCTCCGACAGGGGCAACACTGAAGCTTTCTTT.

CDR3 in DNA: TGTGCCAGCAGCCTACTGGGGAGCTCCTACAATGAGCAGTTCTTC. Its translation is CASSLLGSSYNEQFF. V is TRBV14 and J is TRBJ2-1, with D possibly being TRBD2 (5 bases). CDR1 SGHDN and CDR2 FVKESK come from the germline V gene. Trimming removed 4 bases at V and 0 bases at J, with 10 bases between. CDR3 size: 15 residues.

This clone was seen a few times. The J gene is TRBJ2-5, the V gene TRBV6-5; TRBD1 matches 8 bases. The CDR3 has 13 amino acids. Germline-derived CDR1 and CDR2 are MNHEY and SVGAGI. Trimming at V came to 2 bases and at J to 6 bases, leaving 2 bases not matched to a gene. This CDR3 reads CASSYDRGQTQYF. CDR3 sequence (DNA): TGTGCCAGCAGTTACGACAGGGGACAGACCCAGTACTTC.

The chain couples TRBV5-4 to TRBJ2-3; 11 bases map to TRBD2. CDR3 length: 15 amino acids. The ends lost 4 bases at V and 6 bases at J; junction bases unmatched: 7. Germline V gene sequence: CDR1 SGHNT, CDR2 YYREEE (reference sequence). This CDR3 reads CASSLLAGGRDTQYF. Here the CDR3 DNA reads TGTGCCAGCAGCCTTCTAGCGGGGGGCAGGGATACGCAGTATTTT.

This clone was picked up a small number of times. V is TRBV6-5 and J is TRBJ1-1; TRBD1 is a possible D gene (6 bases). The CDR3 spans 11 residues. The ends were cut back, 6 bases at V and 6 bases at J, with 8 bases in the middle. Per germline, CDR1 MNHEY and CDR2 SVGAGI. CDR3 sequence reads: CASRTGSEAFF. DNA of the CDR3: TGTGCCAGCAGAACAGGGTCTGAAGCTTTCTTT.

This clone was found once. The chain links TRBV10-3 to TRBJ1-1; D remains unclear. The CDR3 runs 15 residues. Trimming pared 2 bases from V and 1 base from J, leaving 11 bases between. The V gene's germline CDR1 is ENHRY and CDR2 SYGVKD. CDR3 region: CAISEVGPRNTEAFF. CDR3 DNA sequence: TGTGCCATCAGTGAGGTAGGCCCTAGGAACACTGAAGCTTTCTTT.

The chain couples TRBV21-1 to TRBJ1-2; whether TRBD1, the table's D call, matches the DNA was not checked. TRBV21-1 is recorded as a pseudogene. This CDR3 contains 15 residues. The CDR3 spells CASSYRDRRNYGYTF. Here the CDR3 DNA reads TGTGCCAGCAGCTACCGGGACAGGCGTAACTATGGCTACACCTTC.

J is TRBJ1-1 and V is TRBV4-1; D is undetermined. Germline CDR1 reads MGHRA; CDR2 reads YSYEKL. The CDR3 is 13 residues long. Trimming removed 4 bases from V and 3 bases from J, with 9 bases in between. CDR3 in amino acids: CASSRVQDTEAFF. The CDR3 nucleotides read TGCGCCAGCAGCCGAGTTCAGGACACTGAAGCTTTCTTT.

This chain links TRBV2 with TRBJ2-7, with D maybe TRBD2 (6 bases). Trimming pared 2 bases from V and 2 bases from J, leaving 7 bases between. Germline V CDR1 and CDR2: SNHLY, FYNNEI. CDR3 size: 13 residues. The CDR3 DNA follows: TGTGCCAGCAGTGAAAGGGAGGCCTACGAGCAGTACGTC. Translated, it gives CASSEREAYEQYV.

V usage is TRBV5-4 and J usage is TRBJ2-1; D ambiguous. The germline gives CDR1 SGHNT, CDR2 YYREEE (reference sequence). V lost 0 bases to trimming and J lost 2 bases, with 15 bases between them. CDR3 length: 17 amino acids. The chain's CDR3 is CASSLGDWAGTYNEQFF. CDR3 DNA sequence: TGTGCCAGCAGCTTGGGTGATTGGGCCGGTACCTACAATGAGCAGTTCTTC.

This chain connects TRBV29-1 to TRBJ2-1; 8 nucleotides agree with TRBD2. V shed 8 bases, J shed 3 bases, and the junction held 12 bases outside the gene matches. This CDR3 has 15 residues. Germline CDR1 and CDR2: SQVTM and ANQGSEA. This CDR3 is CSPRLAKGIYNEQFF. CDR3 nucleotides: TGCAGCCCGAGACTAGCGAAGGGGATCTACAATGAGCAGTTCTTC.

The chain joins TRBV6-5 to TRBJ1-5; no clear D. The germline gives CDR1 MNHEY, CDR2 SVGAGI. The V end was cut by 5 bases, the J end by 4 bases, with 9 bases between. The CDR3 has 13 amino acids. The CDR3 nucleotides read TGTGCCAGCAGTGTCCCCTATAATCAGCCCCAGCATTTT. This sequence encodes CASSVPYNQPQHF.

This sequence joins TRBV23-1 and TRBJ1-2, with a possible D match to TRBD1 (6 bases). TRBV23-1 is assigned to the ORF class and has an uncertain function. CDR3 length: 17 amino acids. The V gene lost 2 bases and the J gene lost 7 bases, with 23 bases spanning the gap. The CDR3 here is CASSQLCWRGGLGGYTF. The CDR3 nucleotides are TGCGCCAGCAGTCAACTATGCTGGAGAGGGGGTTTGGGTGGCTACACCTTC.

The chain links TRBV5-3 to TRBJ2-4; 8 positions agree with TRBD2. TRBV5-3 is recorded as an ORF, its role being uncertain. J gave up 1 base and V 3 bases, and 9 bases lay outside the gene matches. CDR3 size: 17 residues. CDR3 protein: CARSCRGGARAKNIQYF. The DNA of the CDR3 is TGTGCCAGAAGCTGTCGGGGGGGGGCTCGGGCCAAAAACATTCAGTACTTC.

This rearrangement joins TRBV11-2 to TRBJ2-2, with unresolved D. V gave up 0 bases and J gave up 5 bases, with 4 bases separating them. The germline gives CDR1 SGHAT, CDR2 FQNNGV. The CDR3 has 13 amino acids. CDR3 coding DNA: TGTGCCAGCAGCTTAGATCTAACCGGGGAGCTGTTTTTT. Its protein is CASSLDLTGELFF.